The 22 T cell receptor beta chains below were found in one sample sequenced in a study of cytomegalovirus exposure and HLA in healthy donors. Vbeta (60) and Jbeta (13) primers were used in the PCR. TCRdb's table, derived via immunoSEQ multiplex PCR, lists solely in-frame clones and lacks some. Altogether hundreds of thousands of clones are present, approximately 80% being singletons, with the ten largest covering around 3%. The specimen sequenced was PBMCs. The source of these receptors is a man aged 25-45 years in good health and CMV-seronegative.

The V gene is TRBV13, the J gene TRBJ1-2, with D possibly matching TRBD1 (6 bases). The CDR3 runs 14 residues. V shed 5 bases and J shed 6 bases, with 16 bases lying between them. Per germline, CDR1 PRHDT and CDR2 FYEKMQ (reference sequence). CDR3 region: CASSASQDSHGYTF. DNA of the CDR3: TGTGCCAGCAGCGCATCGCAGGACAGCCATGGCTACACCTTC.

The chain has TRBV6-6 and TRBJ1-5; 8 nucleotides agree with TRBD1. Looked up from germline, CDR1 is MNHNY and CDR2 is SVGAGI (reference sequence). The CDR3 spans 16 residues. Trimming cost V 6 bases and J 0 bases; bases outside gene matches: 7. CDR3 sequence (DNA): TGTGCCAGCAGCCGGACAGGGCGTAATAGCAATCAGCCCCAGCATTTT. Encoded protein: CASSRTGRNSNQPQHF.

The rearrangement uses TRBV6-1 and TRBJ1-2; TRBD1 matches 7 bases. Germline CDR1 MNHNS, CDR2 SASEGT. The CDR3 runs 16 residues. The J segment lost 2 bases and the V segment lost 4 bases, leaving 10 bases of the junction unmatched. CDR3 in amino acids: CASSGGQIDLNYGYTF. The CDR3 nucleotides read TGTGCCAGCAGTGGGGGACAGATAGACCTGAACTATGGCTACACCTTC.

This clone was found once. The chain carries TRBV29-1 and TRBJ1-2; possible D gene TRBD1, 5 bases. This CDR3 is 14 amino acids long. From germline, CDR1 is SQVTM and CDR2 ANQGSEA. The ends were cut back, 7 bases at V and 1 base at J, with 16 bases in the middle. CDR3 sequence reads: CSARSGGVNYGYTF. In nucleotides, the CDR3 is TGCAGCGCTCGGTCGGGGGGGGTTAACTATGGCTACACCTTC.

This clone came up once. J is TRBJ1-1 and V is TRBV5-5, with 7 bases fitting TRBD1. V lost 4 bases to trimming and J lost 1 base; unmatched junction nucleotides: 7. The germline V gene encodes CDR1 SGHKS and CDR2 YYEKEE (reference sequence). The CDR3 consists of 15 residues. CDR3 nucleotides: TGTGCCAGCAGCCCTTTAGGGGGCCCGAACACTGAAGCTTTCTTT. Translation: CASSPLGGPNTEAFF.

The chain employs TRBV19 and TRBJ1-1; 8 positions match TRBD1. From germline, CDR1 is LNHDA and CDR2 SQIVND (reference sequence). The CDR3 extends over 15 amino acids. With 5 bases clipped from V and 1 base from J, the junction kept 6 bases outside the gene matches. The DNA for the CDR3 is TGTGCCAGTAGTTCTCGGACAGGGCAGAACACTGAAGCTTTCTTT. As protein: CASSSRTGQNTEAFF.

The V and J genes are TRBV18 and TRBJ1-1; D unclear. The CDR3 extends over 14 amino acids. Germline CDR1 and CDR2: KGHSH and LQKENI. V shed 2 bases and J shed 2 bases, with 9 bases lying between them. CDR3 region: CASSPVQTNTEAFF. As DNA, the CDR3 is TGTGCCAGCTCACCAGTCCAGACAAACACTGAAGCTTTCTTT.

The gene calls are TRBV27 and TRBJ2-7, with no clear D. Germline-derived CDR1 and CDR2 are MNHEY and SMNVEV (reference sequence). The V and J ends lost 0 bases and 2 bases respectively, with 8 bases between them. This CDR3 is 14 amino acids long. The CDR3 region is CASSLSRQTYEQYF. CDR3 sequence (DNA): TGTGCCAGCAGTTTATCGAGGCAGACCTACGAGCAGTACTTC.

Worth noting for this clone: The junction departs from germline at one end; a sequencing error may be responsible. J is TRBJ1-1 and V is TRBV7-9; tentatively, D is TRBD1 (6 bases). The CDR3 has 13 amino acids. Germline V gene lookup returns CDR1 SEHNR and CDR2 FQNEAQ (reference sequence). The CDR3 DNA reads TGTGCCAGCAGCCTTACGCCGGGACACATAAGCAGCTTT. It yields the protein CASSLTPGHISSF.

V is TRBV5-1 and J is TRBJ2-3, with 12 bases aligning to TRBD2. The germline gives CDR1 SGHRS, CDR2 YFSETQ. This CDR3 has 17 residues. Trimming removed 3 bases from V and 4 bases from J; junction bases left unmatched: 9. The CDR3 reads CASSSSGGALVADTQYF. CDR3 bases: TGCGCCAGCAGCTCTAGCGGGGGGGCCTTAGTTGCAGATACGCAGTATTTT.

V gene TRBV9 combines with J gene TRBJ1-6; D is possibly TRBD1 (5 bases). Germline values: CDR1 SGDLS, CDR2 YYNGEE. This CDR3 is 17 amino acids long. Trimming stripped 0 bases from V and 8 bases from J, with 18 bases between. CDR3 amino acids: CASSVGAGPNFYSPLHF. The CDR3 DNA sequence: TGTGCCAGCAGCGTAGGGGCAGGGCCGAACTTTTATTCACCCCTCCACTTT.

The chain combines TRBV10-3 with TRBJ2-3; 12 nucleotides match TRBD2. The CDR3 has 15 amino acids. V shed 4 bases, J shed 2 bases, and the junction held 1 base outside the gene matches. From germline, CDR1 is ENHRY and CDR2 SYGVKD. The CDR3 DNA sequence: TGTGCCATCAGTGGGACTAGCGGGGTCACAGATACGCAGTATTTT. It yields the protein CAISGTSGVTDTQYF.

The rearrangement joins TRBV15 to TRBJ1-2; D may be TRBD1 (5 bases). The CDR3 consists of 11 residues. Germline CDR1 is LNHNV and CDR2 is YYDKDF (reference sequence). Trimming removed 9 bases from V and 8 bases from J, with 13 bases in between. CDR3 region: CATSGSFGYTF. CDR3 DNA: TGTGCCACTTCAGGGTCATTCGGCTACACCTTC.

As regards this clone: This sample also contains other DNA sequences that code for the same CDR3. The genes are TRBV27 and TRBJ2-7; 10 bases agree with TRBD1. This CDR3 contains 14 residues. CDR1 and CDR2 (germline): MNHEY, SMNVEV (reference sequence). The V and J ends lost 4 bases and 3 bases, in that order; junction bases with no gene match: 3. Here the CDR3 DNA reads TGTGCCAGCAGTTCCGGGACAGGGGACTACGAGCAGTACTTC. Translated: CASSSGTGDYEQYF.

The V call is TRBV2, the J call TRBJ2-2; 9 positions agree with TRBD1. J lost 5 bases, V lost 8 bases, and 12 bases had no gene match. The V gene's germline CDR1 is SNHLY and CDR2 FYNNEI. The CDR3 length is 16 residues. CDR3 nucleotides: TGTGCCAGCCTGTTGTCCCGGGACAGGGTAACCGGGGAGCTGTTTTTT. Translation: CASLLSRDRVTGELFF.

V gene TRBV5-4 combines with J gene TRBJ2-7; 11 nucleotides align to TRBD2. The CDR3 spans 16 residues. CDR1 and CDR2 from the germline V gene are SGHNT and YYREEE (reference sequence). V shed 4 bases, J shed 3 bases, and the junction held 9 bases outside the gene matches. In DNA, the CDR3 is TGTGCCAGCAGCAGGGTAGCGGGGGGGAGCGGCTACGAGCAGTACTTC. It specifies CASSRVAGGSGYEQYF.

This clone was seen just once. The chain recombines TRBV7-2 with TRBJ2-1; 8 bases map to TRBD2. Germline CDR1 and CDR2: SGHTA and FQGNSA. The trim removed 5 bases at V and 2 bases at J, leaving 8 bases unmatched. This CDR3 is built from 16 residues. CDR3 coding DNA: TGTGCCAGCAGCCTGGCAAGCGGGGGTCCCTACAATGAGCAGTTCTTC. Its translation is CASSLASGGPYNEQFF.

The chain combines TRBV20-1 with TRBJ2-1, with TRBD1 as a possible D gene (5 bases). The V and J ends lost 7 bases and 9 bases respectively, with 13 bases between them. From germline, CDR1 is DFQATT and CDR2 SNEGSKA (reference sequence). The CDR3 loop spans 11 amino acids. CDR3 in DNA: TGCAGTGGAAAGGGGTTAGGTGAGCAGTTCTTC. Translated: CSGKGLGEQFF.

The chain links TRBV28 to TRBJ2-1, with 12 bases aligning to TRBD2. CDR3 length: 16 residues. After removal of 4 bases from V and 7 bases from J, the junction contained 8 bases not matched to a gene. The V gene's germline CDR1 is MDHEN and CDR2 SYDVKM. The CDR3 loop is CASSSLLAGGKNEQFF. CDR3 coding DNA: TGTGCCAGCAGTTCCCTACTAGCGGGGGGTAAGAATGAGCAGTTCTTC.

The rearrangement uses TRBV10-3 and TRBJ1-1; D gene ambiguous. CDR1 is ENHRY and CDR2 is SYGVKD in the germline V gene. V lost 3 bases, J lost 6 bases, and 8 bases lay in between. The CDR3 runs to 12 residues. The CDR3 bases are TGTGCCATCAGTGATAGATTGCCTGAAGCTTTCTTT. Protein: CAISDRLPEAFF.

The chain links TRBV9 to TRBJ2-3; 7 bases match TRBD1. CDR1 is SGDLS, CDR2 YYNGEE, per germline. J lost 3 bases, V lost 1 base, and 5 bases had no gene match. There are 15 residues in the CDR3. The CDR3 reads CASSVQGERTDTQYF. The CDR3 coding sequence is TGTGCCAGCAGCGTACAGGGGGAGCGTACAGATACGCAGTATTTT.

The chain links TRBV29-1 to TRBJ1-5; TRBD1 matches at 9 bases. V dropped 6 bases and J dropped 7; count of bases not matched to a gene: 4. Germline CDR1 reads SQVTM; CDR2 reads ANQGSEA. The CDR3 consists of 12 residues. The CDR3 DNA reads TGCAGCGTAGGGACAGGGAGCCAGCCCCAGCATTTT. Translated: CSVGTGSQPQHF.